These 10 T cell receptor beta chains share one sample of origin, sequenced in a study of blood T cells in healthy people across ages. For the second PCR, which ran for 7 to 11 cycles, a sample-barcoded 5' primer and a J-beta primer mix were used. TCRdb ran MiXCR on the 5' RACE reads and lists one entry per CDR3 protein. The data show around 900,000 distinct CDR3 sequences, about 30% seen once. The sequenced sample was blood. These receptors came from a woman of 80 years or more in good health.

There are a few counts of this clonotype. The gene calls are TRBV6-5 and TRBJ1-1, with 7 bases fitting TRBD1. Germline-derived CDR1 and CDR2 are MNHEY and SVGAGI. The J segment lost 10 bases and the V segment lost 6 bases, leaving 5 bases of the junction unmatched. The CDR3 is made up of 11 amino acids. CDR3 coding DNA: TGTGCCAGCAGCGACAGGGTATTAGCTTTCTTT. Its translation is CASSDRVLAFF.

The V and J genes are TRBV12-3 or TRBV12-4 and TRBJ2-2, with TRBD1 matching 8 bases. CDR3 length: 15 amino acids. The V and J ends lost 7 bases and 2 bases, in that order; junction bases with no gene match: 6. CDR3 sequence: CASNEQGVNTGELFF. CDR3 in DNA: TGTGCCAGCAATGAACAGGGGGTCAACACCGGGGAGCTGTTTTTT.

CDR3 region: CASSSTGTGREQYF. The CDR3 bases are TGTGCCAGCAGCTCAACCGGGACAGGGAGAGAGCAGTACTTC. The chain joins TRBV11-2 to TRBJ2-7; 9 nucleotides align to TRBD1. The CDR3 has 14 amino acids. J was trimmed by 7 bases and V by 4 bases; bases with no gene match: 8. The germline gives CDR1 SGHAT, CDR2 FQNNGV.

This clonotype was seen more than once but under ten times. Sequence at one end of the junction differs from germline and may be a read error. CDR3 sequence: CASSQDWGQGHQLQHF. The CDR3 nucleotides read TGCGCCAGCAGCCAAGATTGGGGACAGGGACATCAGCTCCAGCATTTT. The chain employs TRBV4-3 and TRBJ1-5; 9 bases agree with TRBD1. The germline CDR1 and CDR2 sequences are LGHNA and YSLEER. This CDR3 comprises 16 residues.

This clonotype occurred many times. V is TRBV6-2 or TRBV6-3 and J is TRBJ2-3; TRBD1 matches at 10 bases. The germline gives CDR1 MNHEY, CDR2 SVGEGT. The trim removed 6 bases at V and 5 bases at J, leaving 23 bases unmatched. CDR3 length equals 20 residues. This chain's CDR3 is CASRPRDRGALAAQGDTQYF. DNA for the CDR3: TGTGCCAGCAGACCCCGGGACAGGGGTGCGCTAGCGGCCCAAGGAGATACGCAGTATTTT.

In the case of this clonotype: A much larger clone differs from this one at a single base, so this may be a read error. CDR3 sequence: CTSSHTGGAETQYF. Here the CDR3 DNA reads TGCACCAGCAGCCATACAGGGGGCGCGGAGACCCAGTACTTC. The chain is built from TRBV5-1 and TRBJ2-5, with 9 bases that match TRBD1. Germline-derived CDR1 and CDR2 are SGHRS and YFSETQ. The CDR3 contains 14 residues.

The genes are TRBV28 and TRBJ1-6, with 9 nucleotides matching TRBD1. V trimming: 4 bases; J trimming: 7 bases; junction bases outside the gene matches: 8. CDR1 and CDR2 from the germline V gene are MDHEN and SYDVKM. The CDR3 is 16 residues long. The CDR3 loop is CASSYPQGARNSPLHF. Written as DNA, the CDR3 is TGTGCCAGCAGTTACCCACAGGGGGCTAGAAATTCACCCCTCCACTTT.

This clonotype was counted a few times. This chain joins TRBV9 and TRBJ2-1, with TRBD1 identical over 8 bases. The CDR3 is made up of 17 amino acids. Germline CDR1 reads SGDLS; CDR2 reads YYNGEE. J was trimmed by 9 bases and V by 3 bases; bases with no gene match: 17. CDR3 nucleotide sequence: TGTGCCAGCAGCGGAAAAGCCGGGACAGGTATCTTCGGTGAGCAGTTCTTC. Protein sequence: CASSGKAGTGIFGEQFF.

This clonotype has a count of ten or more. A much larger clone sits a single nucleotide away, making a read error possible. CDR3 loop: CSASLGGSYNEQYF. Here the CDR3 DNA reads TGCAGTGCTAGTCTCGGGGGGTCCTACAATGAGCAGTACTTC. The chain uses TRBV20-1 and TRBJ2-1; 7 bases align to TRBD2. The DNA end lines up better with TRBJ2-7; the J call may be wrong. This CDR3 comprises 14 residues. The V gene's germline CDR1 is DFQATT and CDR2 SNEGSKA (reference sequence).

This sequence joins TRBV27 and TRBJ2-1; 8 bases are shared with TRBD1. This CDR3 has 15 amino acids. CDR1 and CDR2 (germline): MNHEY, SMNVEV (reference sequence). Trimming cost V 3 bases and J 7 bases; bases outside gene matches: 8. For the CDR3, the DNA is TGTGCCAGCAGTTTTCGGGACAGGAGGTCGAATGAGCAGTTCTTC. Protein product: CASSFRDRRSNEQFF.